Here is one T cell receptor beta chain with its context. What this receptor recognizes is not known. Per-base qualities were not stored, and no clone one base away is much larger. The data were obtained in a study of vaccination and CD4 T cells after COVID-19 (dated by TCRdb to between 2020 and 2023). Broadly, across the study: Convalescent patients had a positive SARS-CoV-2 result on nasal swab PCR, and of these patients, some 10 had mild disease and one had severe disease. In the convalescent cohort there were six males and four females, among whom were two Hispanic individuals, seven Caucasians, two Asians and one multiracial person. Each participant got two doses of either the Pfizer-BioNTech BNT162b2 vaccine (n=8) or the Moderna mRNA-1273 vaccine (n=2). Post-COVID blood samples were collected from convalescent patients a median of around 100 days after diagnosis, with a range of about 35 to 170 days. Post-vaccine blood samples were collected a median of around 70 days after the second vaccine dose, ranging from about 13 to 241 days. For stimulating the cultures, overlapping spike peptide pools were used, derived from SARS-CoV-2 as well as from the common cold coronaviruses HCoV-NL63, HCoV-OC43 and HCoV-229E. In control cultures, a CEFX viral epitope pool was used as positive control, an HIV-1 Nef peptide pool was used as negative control, or no peptide was added. In under twelve COVID-19 convalescent patients and a few infection-naive healthy vaccine recipients, researchers compared the spike-specific CD4+ TCR repertoire from before mRNA vaccination with the repertoire from after. Summary of the overall study and its limitations: Although the median number of SARS-CoV-2-reactive clonotypes went up from more than 20 after infection to 38 after vaccination, the increase was not significant. The study included relatively few convalescent patients and did not analyze early timepoints after natural infection. In convalescent patients, a median roughly 85% of post-vaccine SARS-CoV-2-reactive clones were detected only after vaccination, suggesting vaccine-specific priming. Nearly all vaccine-specific clones in convalescent patients (304 of 307) were mono-reactive for SARS-CoV-2 spike rather than cross-reactive with common cold coronaviruses.

Library prep was done by PCR. At the Johns Hopkins FTIC core, DNA from the cultured CD4+ T cells underwent TCR sequencing with the Oncomine TCR Beta short-read assay. The QIAamp micro DNA kit was used to extract genomic DNA from the cultured CD4+ T cells. Oncomine TCR Beta libraries from cultured CD4+ T cells were pooled using unique dual indexes and sequenced on an Illumina iSeq 100. The study's processing was this. Non-productive sequences were filtered out, and CDR3s that did not start with C, did not end with F or W, or were shorter than 7 amino acids were discarded. Antigen-specific clonotypes were identified with the MANAFEST web application by comparing peptide-stimulated wells with reference and other culture wells. For a clone to be called positive, the clone needed an FDR below 0.05, an odds ratio above 5, and a productive frequency above 0.1% in at least two of three replicate wells. Cross-reactive clonotypes were defined as significantly expanded in both SARS-CoV-2 spike wells and at least one common cold coronavirus spike condition. CDR3 homology was assessed with Levenshtein distances (stringdist) and unrooted phylogenetic trees (ape) in R version 3.6.1. In-frame beta chains were kept once TCRdb had trimmed the public reads at Q25 with fastp and called clones with MiXCR. Rows are unified per CDR3 protein, each entry keeping the most common DNA and genes. TCRdb, not the authors, supplied the V and J calls. This sample comprises about 9,700 distinct CDR3 sequences, more than 60% of them detected only once. Of the sample, 37% is held by the ten largest clones.

CDR1 SGHTA and CDR2 FQGTGA are derived from the germline V gene. From the cysteine up to the phenylalanine, the CDR3 has a length of 14 residues. Solely the CDR3 DNA is kept, with 42 bases framed from the first base. The germline V end is reduced by 2 bases and the J end by 10 bases; junction bases left unmatched: 2. The sample's treatment or condition label, decoded: 10-day PBMC culture with coronavirus spike peptide pools or control peptides (ViraFEST assay). The ViraFEST assay was used in the study, in which antigen-specific T cells were expanded with peptide pools and expanded clonotypes were subsequently identified by TCR sequencing. The positive SARS-CoV-2 PCR tests of the convalescent patients were dated from March to December 2020, before the Alpha, Beta and Delta variants emerged in the United States. About 1.8 million PBMCs per well were cultured in IMDM with roughly 5% human AB serum and approximately 9.1 IU/ml IL-2, plus 10 ug/ml peptide pools. Half of the culture medium was replaced with fresh IL-2-containing medium on days 3 and 7. After less than 12 days of culture, CD4+ T cells were isolated by negative selection using the EasySep CD4+ T cell isolation kit. Ficoll-Paque Plus gradient centrifugation was used to isolate PBMCs from whole blood, and the isolated PBMCs were then either used fresh or cryopreserved at -140C. In general, triplicate wells were set up for every culture condition.

The sequence derives from a human donor who had recovered from COVID-19. The sequenced sample was CD4+ T cells from blood, cultured in vitro. The V gene is TRBV7-3 and the J gene is TRBJ1-6; 10 central bases correspond to TRBD1. The nucleotide sequence reads as follows: TGTGCCAGCAGCTTATTGGGACAGGGGTCACCCCTCCACTTT. Its product reads: CASSLLGQGSPLHF.